The 25 T cell receptor beta chains below were found in one sample sequenced in a study of neurological immune-mediated disorders. TCRdb recomputed calls from the 5' RACE reads with MiXCR, one row per CDR3 protein. The sample contains approximately 59,000 distinct CDR3 sequences, over 4% of which appear only once. Sequencing input: PBMCs. The receptors were sampled from a human donor with multiple sclerosis. The donor label of this sample is uncertain.

This clonotype has at least ten counts. This chain joins TRBV29-1 and TRBJ1-1; perhaps TRBD1 as D (6 bases). The CDR3 extends over 13 amino acids. CDR1 and CDR2 (germline): SQVTM, ANQGSEA. V lost 7 bases to trimming and J lost 1 base, with 13 bases between them. CDR3 loop: CSAAGASNTEAFF. For the CDR3, the DNA is TGCAGCGCCGCAGGGGCATCGAACACTGAAGCTTTCTTT.

This clonotype was picked up a small number of times. The genes are TRBV7-2 and TRBJ2-3; D is possibly TRBD1 or TRBD2 (6 bases each). There are 18 residues in the CDR3. The V and J ends lost 5 bases and 2 bases respectively, with 23 bases between them. Per germline, CDR1 SGHTA and CDR2 FQGNSA. CDR3 nucleotide sequence: TGTGCCAGCAGCCGAGGCTACAGGGCCCGGCGGGACACAGATACGCAGTATTTT. Translating it yields CASSRGYRARRDTDTQYF.

This clonotype occurred many times. The V call is TRBV3-1, the J call TRBJ2-3; 11 bases map to TRBD2. The CDR3 is made up of 16 amino acids. J was trimmed by 1 base and V by 5 bases; bases with no gene match: 5. Per germline, CDR1 LGHDT and CDR2 YNNKEL (reference sequence). The CDR3 sequence is CASSASLAGGTDTQYF. The CDR3 DNA reads TGTGCCAGCAGCGCCTCACTAGCGGGGGGCACAGATACGCAGTATTTT.

This clonotype has a count of ten or more. Sequence at one end of the junction differs from germline and may be a read error. The V call is TRBV12-3 or TRBV12-4, the J call TRBJ2-1; 10 bases agree with TRBD2. The CDR3 extends over 19 amino acids. Written as DNA, the CDR3 is TGTGCCAGCAGTTTTAGATTGCCCGGTCTAGCGGGGGTCTACATTGAGCAGTTCTTC. Its translation is CASSFRLPGLAGVYIEQFF.

This clonotype was counted at least ten times. The chain combines TRBV5-1 with TRBJ2-1, with TRBD1 as a possible D gene (6 bases). Per the germline V gene, CDR1 is SGHRS and CDR2 is YFSETQ. This CDR3 region has 13 residues. The V gene lost 0 bases and the J gene lost 11 bases, with 12 bases spanning the gap. In nucleotides, the CDR3 is TGCGCCAGCAGCTTGGACAGAGGGGGTAAGCAGTTCTTC. Its translation is CASSLDRGGKQFF.

This clonotype was detected ten times or more. V and J are TRBV7-2 and TRBJ2-3; tentatively, D is TRBD2 (5 bases). CDR3 length: 17 residues. CDR1 SGHTA and CDR2 FQGNSA come from the germline V gene. V lost 1 base, J lost 3 bases, and 17 bases lay in between. The CDR3, as DNA: TGTGCCAGCAGCTTAGATCCTCCTACCGGGGTGACAGATACGCAGTATTTT. It yields the protein CASSLDPPTGVTDTQYF.

This clonotype was observed at least ten times. The genes are TRBV9 and TRBJ2-3; D unclear. V lost 2 bases, J lost 4 bases, and 2 bases lay in between. CDR1 is SGDLS and CDR2 is YYNGEE in the germline V gene. CDR3 length equals 11 residues. CDR3 nucleotides: TGTGCCAGCAGCGTTGCAGATACGCAGTATTTT. This sequence encodes CASSVADTQYF.

This clonotype was seen at least ten times. The V gene is TRBV11-2, the J gene TRBJ2-1, with D hard to call. Germline CDR1 is SGHAT and CDR2 is FQNNGV. This CDR3 has 13 amino acids. Trimming took off 3 bases at V and 2 bases at J, with 5 bases between the two ends. The chain's CDR3 is CASSFSPYNEQFF. The CDR3 nucleotides are TGTGCCAGCAGCTTTTCCCCCTACAATGAGCAGTTCTTC. Together with reference TRBV11-2 and TRBJ2-1, the CDR3 gives the full variable domain: EAGVAQSPRYKIIEKRQSVAFWCNPISGHATLYWYQQILGQGPKLLIQFQNNGVVDDSQLPKDRFSAERLKGVDSTLKIQPAKLEDSAVYLCASSFSPYNEQFFGPGTRLTVL.

This clonotype occurred many times. V and J are TRBV15 and TRBJ2-7; 7 bases match TRBD1. V gave up 1 base and J gave up 2 bases; unmatched junction bases: 5. This CDR3 is built from 15 residues. Germline V gene sequence: CDR1 LNHNV, CDR2 YYDKDF (reference sequence). DNA for the CDR3: TGTGCCACCAGCAGAGGGCTGGGACAGACCTACGAGCAGTACTTC. Protein: CATSRGLGQTYEQYF.

This clonotype has at least ten counts. The chain combines TRBV5-5 with TRBJ2-7; D ambiguous. CDR1 is SGHKS and CDR2 is YYEKEE in the germline V gene (reference sequence). V shed 0 bases and J shed 3 bases, with 13 bases lying between them. This CDR3 is 15 amino acids long. CDR3 loop: CASSLEGPLIYEQYF. The CDR3 nucleotides are TGTGCCAGCAGCTTGGAAGGGCCTCTGATCTACGAGCAGTACTTC.

The chain carries TRBV5-1 and TRBJ1-2, with D perhaps TRBD1 (6 bases). The V end was cut by 3 bases, the J end by 6 bases, with 15 bases between. CDR3 size: 14 residues. Germline V gives CDR1 SGHRS, CDR2 YFSETQ. Written as DNA, the CDR3 is TGCGCCAGCAGCTCACAGGGCCACAGGGATGGCTACACCTTC. Protein: CASSSQGHRDGYTF.

The sample holds many counts of this clonotype. The rearrangement links TRBV7-8 to TRBJ1-1; D not certain. CDR1 and CDR2 from the germline V gene are SGHVS and FQNEAQ. The CDR3 sequence is 13 residues long. Deletions cut 3 bases from V and 2 bases from J, with 7 bases between. The CDR3 sequence: CASSFDFNTEAFF. For the CDR3, the DNA is TGTGCCAGCAGCTTCGATTTTAACACTGAAGCTTTCTTT.

In its sample, this clonotype was seen many times. The chain is built from TRBV7-2 and TRBJ2-5; a possible D gene is TRBD1 (5 bases). V was shortened by 6 bases and J by 5 bases, with 16 bases between the two germline ends. The CDR3 length is 14 residues. CDR1 and CDR2 (germline): SGHTA, FQGNSA. This CDR3 is CASSYTQGPETQYF. In DNA form, the CDR3 reads TGTGCCAGCAGTTATACCCAGGGCCCCGAGACCCAGTACTTC.

With regard to this clonotype: At one end, the junction sequence differs from germline, possibly due to a read error. This chain connects TRBV7-3 to TRBJ2-1, with D maybe TRBD1 (6 bases). The CDR3 totals 16 residues. Germline V lookup: CDR1 SGHTA, CDR2 FQGTGA. The CDR3 sequence: CASSLTHRVSGNEQFF. The CDR3 DNA follows: TGTGCCAGCAGCCTAACCCACAGGGTATCCGGCAATGAGCAGTTCTTC. Full variable domain (rest looked up from reference TRBV7-3 and TRBJ2-1): GAGVSQTPSNKVTEKGKYVELRCDPISGHTALYWYRQSLGQGPEFLIYFQGTGAADDSGLPNDRFFAVRPEGSVSTLKIQRTERGDSAVYLCASSLTHRVSGNEQFFGPGTRLTVL.

Many counts were recorded for this clonotype. This chain uses TRBV5-6 with TRBJ2-3; maybe TRBD1 (5 bases). CDR1 is SGHDT and CDR2 is YYEEEE in the germline V gene. The length of the CDR3 is 14 residues. V shed 4 bases and J shed 10 bases, with 19 bases lying between them. The CDR3 nucleotides read TGTGCCAGCAGCCCCCGGGCAGGCAGGGATCCGCAGTATTTT. Translation: CASSPRAGRDPQYF.

This clonotype was recorded many times. V gene TRBV4-1 combines with J gene TRBJ1-1, with unresolved D. The CDR3 extends over 13 amino acids. V was clipped by 1 base and J by 8 bases, with 11 bases between them. The germline V gene has CDR1 MGHRA and CDR2 YSYEKL. The CDR3 loop is CASSQAPRTEAFF. Here the CDR3 DNA reads TGCGCCAGCAGCCAAGCGCCCCGAACCGAAGCTTTCTTT.

There are many counts of this clonotype. V is TRBV7-2 and J is TRBJ2-7; D may correspond to TRBD1 or TRBD2 (5 bases each). CDR3 length: 12 amino acids. V gave up 4 bases and J gave up 6 bases, with 10 bases separating them. Germline CDR1 reads SGHTA; CDR2 reads FQGNSA. The CDR3, as DNA: TGTGCCAGCAGCTACTCAGGGAGCGAGCAGTACTTC. Residues: CASSYSGSEQYF. Combining the CDR3 with reference TRBV7-2 and TRBJ2-7 gives the whole variable domain GAGVSQSPSNKVTEKGKDVELRCDPISGHTALYWYRQSLGQGLEFLIYFQGNSAPDKSGLPSDRFSAERTGGSVSTLTIQRTQQEDSAVYLCASSYSGSEQYFGPGTRLTVT.

This clonotype was detected many times. This chain uses TRBV2 with TRBJ2-5; no firm D call. Trimming removed 6 bases from V and 0 bases from J, with 8 bases in between. The CDR3 has 13 amino acids. Germline CDR1 and CDR2: SNHLY and FYNNEI. CDR3 residues: CASSPPDQETQYF. The CDR3 nucleotides read TGTGCCAGCAGCCCCCCCGACCAAGAGACCCAGTACTTC. The whole variable domain, filled in from reference TRBV2 and TRBJ2-5, reads EPEVTQTPSHQVTQMGQEVILRCVPISNHLYFYWYRQILGQKVEFLVSFYNNEISEKSEIFDDQFSVERPDGSNFTLKIRSTKLEDSAMYFCASSPPDQETQYFGPGTRLLVL.

This clonotype came up many times. The chain links TRBV6-6 to TRBJ2-7; D is perhaps TRBD1 or TRBD2 (5 bases each). V shed 7 bases and J shed 2 bases, with 12 bases lying between them. Germline CDR1 MNHNY, CDR2 SVGAGI (reference sequence). This CDR3 spans 13 amino acids. CDR3 nucleotide sequence: TGTGCCAGCACCCGGGACGGAGCCTACGAGCAGTACTTC. Translated, it gives CASTRDGAYEQYF.

The chain has TRBV6-1 and TRBJ2-5; D is unclear. With 2 bases removed from V and 3 bases from J, the gap between germline ends came to 7 bases. This CDR3 spans 13 amino acids. CDR1 MNHNS and CDR2 SASEGT come from the germline V gene. The CDR3 is CASSELGKETQYF. CDR3 nucleotides: TGTGCCAGCAGTGAATTGGGGAAAGAGACCCAGTACTTC.

In its sample, this clonotype was seen many times. V usage is TRBV5-1 and J usage is TRBJ1-6; D not resolved. CDR3 length: 15 residues. The V gene lost 4 bases and the J gene lost 9 bases, with 17 bases spanning the gap. Germline CDR1 is SGHRS and CDR2 is YFSETQ. CDR3 loop: CASSLSGSEPSPLHF. The CDR3 DNA sequence: TGCGCCAGCAGCCTAAGCGGGAGCGAACCTTCACCCCTCCACTTT.

This clonotype was seen many times. This chain joins TRBV7-8 and TRBJ1-1; D call uncertain. V was pared by 2 bases and J by 0 bases, with 7 bases between. Germline lookup yields CDR1 SGHVS and CDR2 FQNEAQ. The CDR3 has 14 amino acids. CDR3 region: CASSLKVVNTEAFF. The CDR3 coding sequence is TGTGCCAGCAGCTTAAAGGTCGTGAACACTGAAGCTTTCTTT. Together with reference TRBV7-8 and TRBJ1-1, the CDR3 gives the full variable domain: GAGVSQSPRYKVAKRGQDVALRCDPISGHVSLFWYQQALGQGPEFLTYFQNEAQLDKSGLPSDRFFAERPEGSVSTLKIQRTQQEDSAVYLCASSLKVVNTEAFFGQGTRLTVV.

Many counts were recorded for this clonotype. The V gene is TRBV5-1, the J gene TRBJ2-3, with 7 nucleotides matching TRBD2. The length of the CDR3 is 15 residues. V was pared by 2 bases and J by 1 base, with 4 bases of the junction left unmatched. CDR1 is SGHRS and CDR2 is YFSETQ in the germline V gene. This chain's CDR3 is CASSFQTSGTDTQYF. The CDR3 DNA reads as TGCGCCAGCAGCTTTCAAACTAGCGGCACAGATACGCAGTATTTT.

This clonotype has a count of ten or more. The rearrangement links TRBV20-1 to TRBJ1-2; D not resolved. The CDR3 is 12 amino acids. From germline, CDR1 is DFQATT and CDR2 SNEGSKA (reference sequence). Trimming took 0 bases from V and 9 from J, leaving 11 bases between them. DNA for the CDR3: TGCAGTGCTAGAGAATCCGACACCAGCTACACCTTC. The encoded protein is CSARESDTSYTF.

This clonotype was detected many times. The chain joins TRBV20-1 to TRBJ1-4; D gene ambiguous. Trimming removed 1 base at V and 7 bases at J, with 13 bases between. The CDR3 length is 14 residues. The germline CDR1 and CDR2 sequences are DFQATT and SNEGSKA (reference sequence). The CDR3, as DNA: TGCAGTGCTAGAGTAGCGGCGTCGGGTGAAAAACTGTTTTTT. Translating gives CSARVAASGEKLFF.